The 29 T cell receptor beta chains presented below share a single source sample, sequenced in a study of T cell responses to AZD1222 COVID-19 vaccine. Libraries were prepared by immunoSEQ multiplex PCR; TCRdb keeps only in-frame clonotypes and omits some of them. Of 150,000 or so clones listed, 92% are singletons. The source material was peripheral blood, sampled on day 0 of AZD1222 vaccination. The receptors shown here come from an adult in good health.

This clone was recorded once. CDR3 residues: CASSRTSGRPGEQYF. The CDR3, as DNA: TGTGCCAGCAGCCGGACTAGCGGGAGGCCAGGCGAGCAGTACTTC. The chain couples TRBV7-2 to TRBJ2-7; 14 bases align to TRBD2. CDR1 and CDR2 (germline): SGHTA, FQGNSA. The CDR3 runs 15 residues. V trimming: 5 bases; J trimming: 6 bases; junction bases outside the gene matches: 6.

The V gene is TRBV5-4, the J gene TRBJ2-1; possibly TRBD1 or TRBD2 for D (6 bases each). Germline lookup yields CDR1 SGHNT and CDR2 YYREEE (reference sequence). V dropped 4 bases and J dropped 5 bases, with 16 bases sitting between them. The CDR3 length is 15 residues. The CDR3, as DNA: TGTGCCAGCAGCCAAGGCGGGACACCCAACAATGAGCAGTTCTTC. It yields the protein CASSQGGTPNNEQFF.

This clone was recorded once. The chain links TRBV24-1 to TRBJ2-1, with 9 bases fitting TRBD1. The length of the CDR3 is 14 residues. The J segment lost 8 bases and the V segment lost 4 bases, leaving 5 bases of the junction unmatched. Germline V gene data show CDR1 as KGHDR and CDR2 as SFDVKD. CDR3 sequence reads: CATSEQGASDEQFF. CDR3 bases: TGTGCCACCAGTGAACAGGGGGCTAGCGATGAGCAGTTCTTC.

This clone was detected ten times or more. The rearrangement uses TRBV19 and TRBJ2-5; D possibly corresponds to TRBD1 (6 bases). This CDR3 is built from 15 residues. Germline V gives CDR1 LNHDA, CDR2 SQIVND (reference sequence). V gave up 3 bases and J gave up 4 bases, with 15 bases separating them. The CDR3 sequence is CASSIPGRGGETQYF. CDR3 nucleotides: TGTGCCAGTAGTATCCCTGGCAGGGGTGGAGAGACCCAGTACTTC.

J is TRBJ1-5 and V is TRBV5-1; weak D call: TRBD1 (6 bases). V lost 4 bases, J lost 4 bases, and 12 bases lay in between. The CDR3 length is 14 residues. CDR1 is SGHRS, CDR2 YFSETQ, per germline. The CDR3 reads CASSPRGGNQPQHF. The CDR3 coding sequence is TGCGCCAGCAGCCCTCGAGGGGGGAATCAGCCCCAGCATTTT. Filled out from reference TRBV5-1 and TRBJ1-5, the complete variable domain reads KAGVTQTPRYLIKTRGQQVTLSCSPISGHRSVSWYQQTPGQGLQFLFEYFSETQRNKGNFPGRFSGRQFSNSRSEMNVSTLELGDSALYLCASSPRGGNQPQHFGDGTRLSIL.

V usage is TRBV5-1 and J usage is TRBJ1-2, with a tentative D call TRBD1 (6 bases). V gave up 1 base and J gave up 3 bases, with 22 bases separating them. CDR3 length: 18 amino acids. Germline loops: CDR1 SGHRS, CDR2 YFSETQ. For the CDR3, the DNA is TGCGCCAGCAGCTTGTGGCAGGGGCAAAACGCGGTCCACTATGGCTACACCTTC. Protein product: CASSLWQGQNAVHYGYTF.

The chain joins TRBV12-3 or TRBV12-4 to TRBJ2-1; 7 nucleotides agree with TRBD1. V shed 6 bases, J shed 8 bases, and the junction held 4 bases outside the gene matches. The CDR3 contains 12 residues. CDR3 sequence (DNA): TGTGCCAGCAGACGGGACAGCCATGAGCAGTTCTTC. It yields the protein CASRRDSHEQFF.

This chain joins TRBV10-3 and TRBJ1-2; D gene uncertain. Trimming shortened V by 2 bases and J by 5 bases, and 9 bases separated the two germline ends. Germline loops: CDR1 ENHRY, CDR2 SYGVKD. There are 13 residues in the CDR3. The CDR3, as DNA: TGTGCCATCAGTGAGGACATAAAATATGGCTACACCTTC. Protein: CAISEDIKYGYTF.

V usage is TRBV6-1 and J usage is TRBJ2-2; 8 nucleotides agree with TRBD1. Germline V gives CDR1 MNHNS, CDR2 SASEGT. The CDR3 runs 14 residues. J was trimmed by 6 bases and V by 2 bases; bases with no gene match: 2. The CDR3 coding sequence is TGTGCCAGCAGTGAACAGGGGGCAGCCGGGGAGCTGTTTTTT. It encodes CASSEQGAAGELFF.

The rearrangement links TRBV28 to TRBJ1-1, with 7 positions matching TRBD1. This CDR3 comprises 16 residues. The V and J ends lost 2 bases and 0 bases, in that order; junction bases with no gene match: 6. Per germline, CDR1 MDHEN and CDR2 SYDVKM. This chain's CDR3 is CASSLGTDNMNTEAFF. The CDR3 DNA follows: TGTGCCAGCAGTTTAGGGACAGACAACATGAACACTGAAGCTTTCTTT.

The V and J genes are TRBV19 and TRBJ2-7, with D maybe TRBD2 (6 bases). With 3 bases removed from V and 1 base from J, the gap between germline ends came to 16 bases. CDR1 is LNHDA, CDR2 SQIVND, per germline (reference sequence). This CDR3 comprises 16 residues. The CDR3 sequence: CASSIQPGDVSYEQYF. CDR3 coding DNA: TGTGCCAGTAGTATCCAACCGGGAGACGTTTCCTACGAGCAGTACTTC. The full variable domain, completed using reference TRBV19 and TRBJ2-7, is DGGITQSPKYLFRKEGQNVTLSCEQNLNHDAMYWYRQDPGQGLRLIYYSQIVNDFQKGDIAEGYSVSREKKESFPLTVTSAQKNPTAFYLCASSIQPGDVSYEQYFGPGTRLTVT.

The J gene is TRBJ1-2, the V gene TRBV23-1; D may be TRBD1 (6 bases). TRBV23-1 is designated an ORF whose function remains uncertain. Trimming removed 3 bases from V and 3 bases from J, with 11 bases in between. The CDR3 contains 14 residues. CDR3 amino acids: CASSHRGADYGYTF. As DNA, the CDR3 is TGCGCCAGCAGTCACAGGGGCGCGGACTATGGCTACACCTTC.

The chain joins TRBV19 to TRBJ1-2; D ambiguous. CDR3 length: 11 amino acids. The germline V and J ends were trimmed by 8 bases and 7 bases, with 11 bases remaining between them. Germline V gene sequence: CDR1 LNHDA, CDR2 SQIVND (reference sequence). The CDR3 DNA sequence: TGTGCCAGTGCTTACAGTGCTGGCTACACCTTC. Translated: CASAYSAGYTF.

The V gene is TRBV5-1, the J gene TRBJ2-3; TRBD2 agrees at 11 bases. Germline V gene data show CDR1 as SGHRS and CDR2 as YFSETQ. This CDR3 is built from 17 residues. V was pared by 4 bases and J by 1 base, with 8 bases of the junction left unmatched. The CDR3, as DNA: TGCGCCAGCAGCCTCCCCTTGACTAGCGGGGGCACAGATACGCAGTATTTT. This sequence encodes CASSLPLTSGGTDTQYF.

The V call is TRBV4-2, the J call TRBJ2-3, with a possible D match to TRBD1 (6 bases). Trimming stripped 4 bases from V and 1 base from J, with 15 bases between. The CDR3 is 16 residues long. Germline lookup yields CDR1 LGHNA and CDR2 YNFKEQ. DNA of the CDR3: TGTGCCAGCAGCCCTGGGGGCCAGGACGGCACAGATACGCAGTATTTT. Protein product: CASSPGGQDGTDTQYF.

The chain uses TRBV3-1 (or the pseudogene TRBV3-2) and TRBJ2-1, with 9 bases aligning to TRBD2. The CDR3 has 17 amino acids. V lost 1 base, J lost 4 bases, and 8 bases stayed unmatched. Germline V gives CDR1 LGHDT, CDR2 YNNKEL (reference sequence). CDR3 nucleotide sequence: TGTGCCAGCAGCCAAGCGCGGGAGGGGGCGGAGTACAATGAGCAGTTCTTC. It translates to CASSQAREGAEYNEQFF.

The V gene is TRBV2, the J gene TRBJ1-1; D might be TRBD1 (6 bases). Germline V gives CDR1 SNHLY, CDR2 FYNNEI. This CDR3 is built from 13 residues. Trimming removed 8 bases at V and 11 bases at J, with 21 bases between. The CDR3 loop reads CASRPYGGAEAFF. The CDR3 nucleotides are TGTGCCAGCCGACCTTATGGGGGGGCGGAGGCTTTCTTT. Together with reference TRBV2 and TRBJ1-1, the CDR3 gives the full variable domain: EPEVTQTPSHQVTQMGQEVILRCVPISNHLYFYWYRQILGQKVEFLVSFYNNEISEKSEIFDDQFSVERPDGSNFTLKIRSTKLEDSAMYFCASRPYGGAEAFFGQGTRLTVV.

This rearrangement joins TRBV4-1 to TRBJ2-7, with unresolved D. The CDR3 contains 17 residues. Trimming removed 2 bases from V and 3 bases from J, with 20 bases in between. The germline V gene encodes CDR1 MGHRA and CDR2 YSYEKL. CDR3 coding DNA: TGCGCCAGCAGCCAACCCACCTCAAAGTTTCATGACTACGAGCAGTACTTC. It specifies CASSQPTSKFHDYEQYF.

This chain links TRBV4-3 with TRBJ1-2; 10 nucleotides align to TRBD1. The junction had 10 bases not matched to a gene; V was cut back by 0 bases and J by 6 bases. This CDR3 has 17 residues. The germline V gene has CDR1 LGHNA and CDR2 YSLEER. CDR3 bases: TGCGCCAGCAGCCAAGATCCCCGACAGGGGGCATGGAATGGCTACACCTTC. This codes for CASSQDPRQGAWNGYTF.

The chain has TRBV18 and TRBJ1-2, with TRBD1 identical over 12 bases. The V segment lost 2 bases and the J segment 0 bases; nucleotides outside the gene matches: 4. CDR3 length equals 17 residues. Germline-derived CDR1 and CDR2 are KGHSH and LQKENI. The DNA of the CDR3 is TGTGCCAGCTCACCAAAAGGGACAGGGGGCGCTAACTATGGCTACACCTTC. Its translation: CASSPKGTGGANYGYTF.

CDR3 residues: CASRLSGRGAYEQYF. The CDR3 nucleotides read TGTGCCAGCAGACTTAGCGGGAGGGGCGCCTACGAGCAGTACTTC. The V gene is TRBV27, the J gene TRBJ2-7, with 11 bases fitting TRBD2. This CDR3 is built from 15 residues. Germline values: CDR1 MNHEY, CDR2 SMNVEV (reference sequence). The ends lost 6 bases at V and 2 bases at J; junction bases unmatched: 6.

V gene TRBV4-1 combines with J gene TRBJ1-1; 8 bases align to TRBD1. There are 14 residues in the CDR3. The trim removed 1 base at V and 6 bases at J, leaving 4 bases unmatched. Germline values: CDR1 MGHRA, CDR2 YSYEKL. The CDR3 DNA follows: TGCGCCAGCAGCCAAGCAGGGACAGGCGCTGAAGCTTTCTTT. Translation gives CASSQAGTGAEAFF.

V and J are TRBV19 and TRBJ1-5; unclear D gene. CDR3 length: 13 residues. Per the germline V gene, CDR1 is LNHDA and CDR2 is SQIVND (reference sequence). The CDR3 DNA is TGTGACTCCAACGAGGAACGCAATCAGCCCCAGCATTTT. As protein: CDSNEERNQPQHF.

CDR3 loop: CSVTGQIYEQYF. CDR3 DNA: TGCAGCGTAACGGGACAGATCTACGAGCAGTACTTC. V gene TRBV29-1 combines with J gene TRBJ2-7, with 7 bases that match TRBD1. V shed 6 bases and J 3 bases; nucleotides not matched to a gene: 5. Germline-derived CDR1 and CDR2 are SQVTM and ANQGSEA. The CDR3 is made up of 12 amino acids.

The genes are TRBV10-3 and TRBJ2-7; the D gene is possibly TRBD1 (6 bases). The CDR3 totals 13 residues. Germline V gene lookup returns CDR1 ENHRY and CDR2 SYGVKD. Trimming stripped 4 bases from V and 0 bases from J, with 7 bases between. The CDR3 nucleotides read TGTGCCATCAGTGTGACAGGCTCCTACGAGCAGTACTTC. It encodes CAISVTGSYEQYF.

This clone has a single count. This chain links TRBV3-1 (or the pseudogene TRBV3-2) with TRBJ2-2, with D perhaps matching TRBD2 (5 bases). CDR3 length: 15 residues. Between the trimmed V and J ends, which lost 4 bases and 1 base, there was a span of 10 bases. Germline V CDR1 and CDR2: LGHDT, YNNKEL (reference sequence). This chain's CDR3 is CASSPWRVNTGELFF. The DNA of the CDR3 is TGTGCCAGCAGCCCCTGGCGGGTGAACACCGGGGAGCTGTTTTTT.

The chain combines TRBV2 with TRBJ1-4; D possibly corresponds to TRBD1 (5 bases). CDR1 is SNHLY and CDR2 is FYNNEI in the germline V gene. V lost 4 bases and J lost 3, with 21 bases in between. This CDR3 is built from 18 residues. The CDR3 reads CASSGWEVAPGANEKLFF. CDR3 nucleotides: TGTGCCAGCAGTGGGTGGGAAGTGGCCCCGGGGGCTAATGAAAAACTGTTTTTT.

This chain uses TRBV6-5 with TRBJ1-2; 7 bases fit TRBD1. Germline V gene lookup returns CDR1 MNHEY and CDR2 SVGAGI. This CDR3 has 13 amino acids. The junction had 2 bases not matched to a gene; V was cut back by 5 bases and J by 2 bases. CDR3 bases: TGTGCCAGCAGTCAACAGGGGAACTATGGCTACACCTTC. Its protein is CASSQQGNYGYTF.

The chain has TRBV5-1 and TRBJ2-3; 7 nucleotides agree with TRBD2. Germline V gene lookup returns CDR1 SGHRS and CDR2 YFSETQ. Trimming took 0 bases from V and 6 from J; bases not matched to a gene: 7. The CDR3 totals 15 residues. DNA for the CDR3: TGCGCCAGCAGCTTGGGCCCTAGCGGCGCTGATACGCAGTATTTT. This gives the protein CASSLGPSGADTQYF.